Following are 23 T cell receptor beta chains from one sample sequenced in a study of radiotherapy plus CTLA-4 blockade in lung cancer. Clones were read by immunoSEQ multiplex PCR, and TCRdb kept only the in-frame ones, dropping some. The data hold 75,000 to 100,000 clones, with 80% to 90% observed a single time. This material consisted of peripheral blood, taken from a patient treated with radiotherapy plus ipilimumab. These receptors were obtained from a human donor with non-small cell lung cancer that progressed on radiotherapy plus ipilimumab.

The chain is built from TRBV5-1 and TRBJ2-1, with 15 bases identical to TRBD2. Germline CDR1 and CDR2: SGHRS and YFSETQ. The trim removed 3 bases at V and 1 base at J, leaving 5 bases unmatched. The CDR3 has 18 amino acids. The CDR3 loop reads CASSSGLAGGGSYNEQFF. The CDR3 DNA is TGCGCCAGCAGCTCCGGACTAGCGGGAGGGGGGTCCTACAATGAGCAGTTCTTC.

The rearrangement links TRBV30 to TRBJ2-3, with D maybe TRBD1 (5 bases). Germline assignment: CDR1 GTSNPN and CDR2 SVGIG (reference sequence). The CDR3 length is 12 residues. The V and J ends lost 2 bases and 5 bases respectively, with 8 bases between them. For the CDR3, the DNA is TGTGCCTGGAGTCAAGGGGTAGATACGCAGTATTTT. Protein: CAWSQGVDTQYF.

The V gene is TRBV6-1, the J gene TRBJ1-1, with a possible D match to TRBD1 (5 bases). Looked up from germline, CDR1 is MNHNS and CDR2 is SASEGT. V was pared by 5 bases and J by 0 bases, with 7 bases between. This CDR3 is 13 amino acids long. CDR3 sequence reads: CASSRQMNTEAFF. The CDR3 region has the DNA TGTGCCAGCAGTCGACAGATGAACACTGAAGCTTTCTTT.

In this sample, this clone turned up once. The J gene is TRBJ2-7, the V gene TRBV5-1; 9 nucleotides match TRBD1. Germline trimming cut 3 bases from V and 3 bases from J; bases unmatched to any gene: 7. There are 15 residues in the CDR3. CDR1 is SGHRS and CDR2 is YFSETQ in the germline V gene. DNA for the CDR3: TGCGCCAGCAGCTACGAAGGACAGGGGAACTACGAGCAGTACTTC. Protein: CASSYEGQGNYEQYF. The full variable domain, rest sourced from reference TRBV5-1 and TRBJ2-7, is KAGVTQTPRYLIKTRGQQVTLSCSPISGHRSVSWYQQTPGQGLQFLFEYFSETQRNKGNFPGRFSGRQFSNSRSEMNVSTLELGDSALYLCASSYEGQGNYEQYFGPGTRLTVT.

J is TRBJ2-2 and V is TRBV19, with D hard to call. CDR1 and CDR2 (germline): LNHDA, SQIVND (reference sequence). The CDR3 totals 13 residues. Trimming removed 1 base at V and 2 bases at J, with 2 bases between. DNA for the CDR3: TGTGCCAGTAGTATAGTTAACACCGGGGAGCTGTTTTTT. It codes for CASSIVNTGELFF.

The rearrangement links TRBV28 to TRBJ1-2; D may be TRBD1 (6 bases). The CDR3 has 13 residues. V lost 5 bases to trimming and J lost 4 bases, with 11 bases between them. Germline V gives CDR1 MDHEN, CDR2 SYDVKM. The CDR3 protein is CASSPGARYGYTF. CDR3 nucleotide sequence: TGTGCCAGCAGTCCAGGGGCGCGCTATGGCTACACCTTC.

The chain joins TRBV6-1 to TRBJ2-5; no reliable D call. Germline V gives CDR1 MNHNS, CDR2 SASEGT. With 6 bases removed from V and 5 bases from J, the gap between germline ends came to 7 bases. This CDR3 contains 11 residues. CDR3 DNA: TGTGCCAGCAGGGAATGGGAGACCCAGTACTTC. Amino acid sequence: CASREWETQYF.

The chain links TRBV5-6 to TRBJ1-2; 7 bases fit TRBD1. Germline CDR1 and CDR2: SGHDT and YYEEEE. V lost 3 bases to trimming and J lost 2 bases; unmatched junction nucleotides: 10. This CDR3 has 16 amino acids. CDR3 in DNA: TGTGCCAGCAGCTACGGGACAGCCCAGTTGAACTATGGCTACACCTTC. It specifies CASSYGTAQLNYGYTF. Complete variable domain (other parts from reference TRBV5-6 and TRBJ1-2): DAGVTQSPTHLIKTRGQQVTLRCSPKSGHDTVSWYQQALGQGPQFIFQYYEEEERQRGNFPDRFSGHQFPNYSSELNVNALLLGDSALYLCASSYGTAQLNYGYTFGSGTRLTVV.

This clone has only one observation. The V call is TRBV7-9, the J call TRBJ1-2; D is undetermined. V lost 1 base to trimming and J lost 7 bases, with 13 bases between them. In germline, CDR1 is SEHNR, CDR2 FQNEAQ (reference sequence). The CDR3 has 14 amino acids. The CDR3 loop reads CASSLDSTVSGYTF. The CDR3 nucleotides read TGTGCCAGCAGCTTAGACTCGACTGTGAGTGGCTACACCTTC.

The J gene is TRBJ2-3, the V gene TRBV9, with D perhaps given as TRBD1 or TRBD2 (5 bases each). V lost 0 bases and J 2 bases, leaving 13 bases between the germline ends. Looked up from germline, CDR1 is SGDLS and CDR2 is YYNGEE. This CDR3 comprises 16 residues. The CDR3 nucleotides are TGTGCCAGCAGCGTAGGTTCCAGCGGACACACAGATACGCAGTATTTT. Translated, it gives CASSVGSSGHTDTQYF.

This CDR3 is CASSVVLAGASDNEQFF. DNA for the CDR3: TGTGCCAGCAGCGTAGTACTAGCGGGAGCCTCTGACAATGAGCAGTTCTTC. The J gene is TRBJ2-1, the V gene TRBV9; TRBD2 matches at 11 bases. Germline V CDR1 and CDR2: SGDLS, YYNGEE. V lost 0 bases, J lost 5 bases, and 7 bases stayed unmatched. The CDR3 runs to 17 residues.

The V gene is TRBV5-6, the J gene TRBJ2-4; no reliable D call. CDR3 length: 13 amino acids. Trimming left V 5 bases short and J 7 bases short, with 13 bases between. CDR1 SGHDT and CDR2 YYEEEE come from the germline V gene. The DNA for the CDR3 is TGTGCCAGCAGTCCCGATCTAGGGAACATTCAGTACTTC. Its protein is CASSPDLGNIQYF. The full variable domain, rest sourced from reference TRBV5-6 and TRBJ2-4, is DAGVTQSPTHLIKTRGQQVTLRCSPKSGHDTVSWYQQALGQGPQFIFQYYEEEERQRGNFPDRFSGHQFPNYSSELNVNALLLGDSALYLCASSPDLGNIQYFGAGTRLSVL.

V gene TRBV30 combines with J gene TRBJ1-4; D is possibly TRBD1 (5 bases). V was trimmed by 6 bases and J by 4 bases, leaving 15 bases between them. Germline V lookup: CDR1 GTSNPN, CDR2 SVGIG (reference sequence). The CDR3 is 14 residues long. DNA for the CDR3: TGTGCCTGCAACGGCGGGGGAGGTAATGAAAAACTGTTTTTT. It is translated as CACNGGGGNEKLFF. Full variable domain (missing parts from reference TRBV30 and TRBJ1-4): SQTIHQWPATLVQPVGSPLSLECTVEGTSNPNLYWYRQAAGRGLQLLFYSVGIGQISSEVPQNLSASRPQDRQFILSSKKLLLSDSGFYLCACNGGGGNEKLFFGSGTQLSVL.

The chain employs TRBV28 and TRBJ1-1; 8 bases line up with TRBD1. The CDR3 contains 16 residues. V shed 3 bases and J 8 bases; nucleotides not matched to a gene: 14. Germline V gives CDR1 MDHEN, CDR2 SYDVKM. Here the CDR3 reads CASSLHPGTGGPEAFF. The DNA for the CDR3 is TGTGCCAGCAGTTTGCATCCCGGGACAGGTGGACCCGAAGCTTTCTTT.

The chain recombines TRBV7-2 with TRBJ2-3; no clear D. V dropped 4 bases and J dropped 4 bases, with 21 bases sitting between them. Germline V CDR1 and CDR2: SGHTA, FQGNSA. This CDR3 has 17 amino acids. The CDR3 coding sequence is TGTGCCAGCAGCTCGAGAGTTCGCACCTTAAGGGCAGATACGCAGTATTTT. Protein: CASSSRVRTLRADTQYF.

V and J are TRBV6-5 and TRBJ1-1; TRBD1 is a possible D gene (6 bases). Deletions cut 2 bases from V and 0 bases from J, with 10 bases between. Germline CDR1 MNHEY, CDR2 SVGAGI. This CDR3 comprises 15 residues. The CDR3 coding sequence is TGTGCCAGCAGTTACGGGGGCTCGCTGAACACTGAAGCTTTCTTT. Residues: CASSYGGSLNTEAFF.

This chain links TRBV7-2 with TRBJ2-3, with D uncertain. Germline V lookup: CDR1 SGHTA, CDR2 FQGNSA. Trimming pared 2 bases from V and 5 bases from J, leaving 14 bases between. The CDR3 covers 15 residues. The DNA for the CDR3 is TGTGCCAGCAGCTTATTCGCGGCCCCCGTAGATACGCAGTATTTT. This gives the protein CASSLFAAPVDTQYF.

The CDR3 sequence: CASSPGVISTEAFF. In DNA form, the CDR3 reads TGTGCCAGCTCACCAGGGGTTATTAGCACTGAAGCTTTCTTT. The chain uses TRBV18 and TRBJ1-1; D is ambiguous. Germline CDR1 is KGHSH and CDR2 is LQKENI. V lost 2 bases, J lost 4 bases, and 11 bases lay in between. The CDR3 runs to 14 residues.

The CDR3 DNA sequence: TGCGCCAGCAGTGAGGGCAGCTACGAGCAGTACTTC. This encodes CASSEGSYEQYF. The chain couples TRBV10-1 to TRBJ2-5, with D hard to call. The J call may be in error: the DNA end matches TRBJ2-7 better. CDR1 and CDR2 from the germline V gene are WNHNN and SYGVQD (reference sequence). This CDR3 has 12 amino acids.

V usage is TRBV10-3 and J usage is TRBJ2-7; D gene ambiguous. The CDR3 totals 15 residues. Trimming removed 6 bases from V and 0 bases from J, with 15 bases in between. Germline V gives CDR1 ENHRY, CDR2 SYGVKD. CDR3 sequence: CAIRASFDLSYEQYF. CDR3 nucleotide sequence: TGTGCCATCAGGGCCTCGTTTGACCTCTCCTACGAGCAGTACTTC.

V and J are TRBV14 and TRBJ2-7, with D possibly being TRBD1 (6 bases). V shed 3 bases and J shed 2 bases, with 14 bases lying between them. Per the germline V gene, CDR1 is SGHDN and CDR2 is FVKESK. The CDR3 sequence is 15 residues long. CDR3 in DNA: TGTGCCAGCAGCCAGACCGGGACATACACCTACGAGCAGTACTTC. Residues: CASSQTGTYTYEQYF.

V and J are TRBV7-9 and TRBJ1-3, with unresolved D. V lost 6 bases and J 4 bases, leaving 10 bases between the germline ends. This CDR3 has 13 amino acids. The germline V gene encodes CDR1 SEHNR and CDR2 FQNEAQ (reference sequence). This CDR3 is CASSPGSGNTIYF. As DNA, the CDR3 is TGTGCCAGCAGTCCGGGGTCCGGAAACACCATATATTTT.

J is TRBJ2-2 and V is TRBV2; 9 bases are shared with TRBD2. The V segment lost 7 bases and the J segment 6 bases; nucleotides outside the gene matches: 9. The CDR3 is made up of 15 amino acids. Germline CDR1 reads SNHLY; CDR2 reads FYNNEI. CDR3: CASMVGGRAPGELFF. The CDR3 DNA reads TGTGCCAGCATGGTCGGCGGGAGGGCCCCCGGGGAGCTGTTTTTT. Full variable domain (remainder filled in from reference TRBV2 and TRBJ2-2): EPEVTQTPSHQVTQMGQEVILRCVPISNHLYFYWYRQILGQKVEFLVSFYNNEISEKSEIFDDQFSVERPDGSNFTLKIRSTKLEDSAMYFCASMVGGRAPGELFFGEGSRLTVL.